This TCR beta chain was recorded in a study of OX40 agonist ivuxolimab in advanced cancers. The wider study: Prior checkpoint blockade (anti-PD-1, anti-PD-L1 or anti-CTLA-4) was permitted; approximately 41% had it. Study-level points and caveats: Some of the nonresponding patients also showed low levels of normalized T-cell clonal expansion. At 0.1 to 3.0 mg/kg and by week 6, clonal expansion occurred in CD4+ and CD8+ blood T cells. More expanded clones were found, on average, in CD8+ than in CD4+ T cells.

Assay used: immunoSEQ multiplex PCR; TCRdb lists only in-frame clones, some missing. The table lists roughly 99,000 clones, under 95% of them singletons. Germline loops: CDR1 SEHNR, CDR2 FQNEAQ (reference sequence). This CDR3 contains 17 residues. Trimming took off 7 bases at V and 2 bases at J, with 18 bases between the two ends. Notes on this clone: Its antigen is still unknown.

The receptor was isolated from an adult with an advanced solid tumor such as melanoma, head and neck, liver or kidney cancer. J is TRBJ2-6 and V is TRBV7-9, with D possibly TRBD1 on 6 matching bases. The material sequenced was CD4+ or CD8+ T cells sorted from blood, taken in a trial of the OX40 agonist ivuxolimab. The CDR3 loop reads CASTYPSAGAGANVLTF. The CDR3 DNA is TGTGCCAGCACCTATCCAAGTGCAGGGGCTGGGGCCAACGTCCTGACTTTC. Combining the CDR3 with reference TRBV7-9 and TRBJ2-6 gives the whole variable domain DTGVSQNPRHKITKRGQNVTFRCDPISEHNRLYWYRQTLGQGPEFLTYFQNEAQLEKSRLLSDRFSAERPKGSFSTLEIQRTEQGDSAMYLCASTYPSAGAGANVLTFGAGSRLTVL.